Listed below are T cell receptor beta chains from one sample, sequenced in a study of T cell responses to AZD1222 COVID-19 vaccine. Clones were read by immunoSEQ multiplex PCR, and TCRdb kept only the in-frame ones, dropping some. Among roughly 120,000 clones listed, roughly nine tenths were seen once. The specimen comprised peripheral blood, sampled on day 0 of AZD1222 vaccination. These receptor sequences come from an adult in good health. The CDR3 runs from the conserved cysteine through the conserved F or W. A D gene is named only where the DNA matches it firmly. Expanded clones are given a class, and other clones once, few, many or no size at all.

D gene: TRBD1; J gene: TRBJ2-7; CDR3 length: 15; V gene: TRBV6-5; clone size: -; CDR3 protein: CASRGRTGDYYEQYF; CDR3 DNA: TGTGCCAGCAGGGGACGGACAGGAGATTACTACGAGCAGTACTTC
D gene: -; J gene: TRBJ1-2; CDR3 length: 12; V gene: TRBV6-5; clone size: -; CDR3 protein: CATQGYNYGYTF; CDR3 DNA: TGTGCCACCCAGGGTTATAACTATGGCTACACCTTC
D gene: -; J gene: TRBJ1-2; CDR3 length: 15; V gene: TRBV7-9; clone size: -; CDR3 protein: CASTPTGLVNYGYTF; CDR3 DNA: TGTGCCAGCACCCCCACAGGCCTAGTTAACTATGGCTACACCTTC
D gene: -; J gene: TRBJ1-2; CDR3 length: 13; V gene: TRBV12-3/TRBV12-4; clone size: -; CDR3 protein: CASSFNPENGYTF; CDR3 DNA: TGTGCCAGCAGTTTTAACCCAGAGAATGGCTACACCTTC
D gene: -; J gene: TRBJ2-3; CDR3 length: 13; V gene: TRBV14; clone size: -; CDR3 protein: CASSLRTADTQYF; CDR3 DNA: TGTGCCAGCAGCCTTCGGACTGCAGATACGCAGTATTTT
D gene: TRBD1; J gene: TRBJ2-5; CDR3 length: 13; V gene: TRBV3-1/TRBV3-2; clone size: -; CDR3 protein: CASSQRDRETQYF; CDR3 DNA: TGTGCCAGCAGCCAAAGGGACAGAGAGACCCAGTACTTC
D gene: -; J gene: TRBJ2-1; CDR3 length: 14; V gene: TRBV7-2; clone size: -; CDR3 protein: CASSFHGGYNEQFF; CDR3 DNA: TGTGCCAGCAGCTTCCATGGGGGCTACAATGAGCAGTTCTTC
D gene: TRBD1; J gene: TRBJ2-3; CDR3 length: 14; V gene: TRBV29-1; clone size: -; CDR3 protein: CSVEDRGHTDTQYF; CDR3 DNA: TGCAGCGTTGAGGACAGGGGACACACAGATACGCAGTATTTT
D gene: TRBD1; J gene: TRBJ2-1; CDR3 length: 14; V gene: TRBV7-2; clone size: once; CDR3 protein: CASSPDRAYNEQFF; CDR3 DNA: TGTGCCAGCAGCCCTGACAGGGCCTACAATGAGCAGTTCTTC
D gene: -; J gene: TRBJ1-2; CDR3 length: 13; V gene: TRBV10-2; clone size: -; CDR3 protein: CASSVRLYEGYTF; CDR3 DNA: TGCGCCAGCAGCGTCCGGCTCTATGAAGGCTACACCTTC
D gene: -; J gene: TRBJ2-2; CDR3 length: 15; V gene: TRBV4-2; clone size: few; CDR3 protein: CASSRGQGSTGELFF; CDR3 DNA: TGTGCCAGCAGCCGCGGCCAGGGGAGCACCGGGGAGCTGTTTTTT
D gene: -; J gene: TRBJ2-1; CDR3 length: 16; V gene: TRBV4-1; clone size: -; CDR3 protein: CASSHPLEGRNNEQFF; CDR3 DNA: TGCGCCAGCAGCCACCCCTTGGAGGGTAGGAACAATGAGCAGTTCTTC
D gene: -; J gene: TRBJ1-1; CDR3 length: 13; V gene: TRBV9; clone size: -; CDR3 protein: CASSVGERTEAFF; CDR3 DNA: TGTGCCAGCAGCGTAGGGGAGAGGACTGAAGCTTTCTTT
D gene: -; J gene: TRBJ1-4; CDR3 length: 13; V gene: TRBV30; clone size: -; CDR3 protein: CAWSGRAGEKLFF; CDR3 DNA: TGTGCCTGGAGTGGTAGAGCGGGGGAAAAACTGTTTTTT
D gene: -; J gene: TRBJ1-3; CDR3 length: 16; V gene: TRBV5-1; clone size: -; CDR3 protein: CASSLDPNVGGNTIYF; CDR3 DNA: TGCGCCAGCAGCTTGGATCCGAATGTAGGCGGAAACACCATATATTTT